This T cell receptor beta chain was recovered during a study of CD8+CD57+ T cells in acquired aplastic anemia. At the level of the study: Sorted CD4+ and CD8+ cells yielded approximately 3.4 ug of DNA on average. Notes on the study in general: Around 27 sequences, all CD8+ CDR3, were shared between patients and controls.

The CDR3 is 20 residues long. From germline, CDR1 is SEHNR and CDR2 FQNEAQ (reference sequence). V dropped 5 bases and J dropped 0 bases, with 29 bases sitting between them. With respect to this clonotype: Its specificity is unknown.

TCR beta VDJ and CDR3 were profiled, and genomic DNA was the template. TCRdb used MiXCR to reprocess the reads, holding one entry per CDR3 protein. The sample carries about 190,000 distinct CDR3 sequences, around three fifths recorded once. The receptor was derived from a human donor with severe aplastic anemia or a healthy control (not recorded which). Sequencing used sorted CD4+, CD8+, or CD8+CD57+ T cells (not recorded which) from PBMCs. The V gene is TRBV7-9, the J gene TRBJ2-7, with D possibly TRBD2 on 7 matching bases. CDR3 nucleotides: TGTGCCAGCAGCGACCCTCGGGGGGCAAGTGACATTCAGTACTCCTACGAGCAGTACTTC. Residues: CASSDPRGASDIQYSYEQYF. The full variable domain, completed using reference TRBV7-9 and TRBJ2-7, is DTGVSQNPRHKITKRGQNVTFRCDPISEHNRLYWYRQTLGQGPEFLTYFQNEAQLEKSRLLSDRFSAERPKGSFSTLEIQRTEQGDSAMYLCASSDPRGASDIQYSYEQYFGPGTRLTVT.